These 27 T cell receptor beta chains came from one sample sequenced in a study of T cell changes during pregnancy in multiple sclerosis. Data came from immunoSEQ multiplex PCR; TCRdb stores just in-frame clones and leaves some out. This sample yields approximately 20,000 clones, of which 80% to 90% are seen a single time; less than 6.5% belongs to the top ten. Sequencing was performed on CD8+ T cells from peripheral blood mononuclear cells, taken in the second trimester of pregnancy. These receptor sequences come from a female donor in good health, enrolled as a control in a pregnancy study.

The CDR3 reads CASSLVPGGVEDEQYF. Written as DNA, the CDR3 is TGTGCCAGCAGCTTAGTTCCGGGAGGGGTTGAGGACGAGCAGTACTTC. This sequence joins TRBV11-2 and TRBJ2-7; 8 positions match TRBD2. This CDR3 has 16 residues. CDR1 is SGHAT and CDR2 is FQNNGV in the germline V gene. Germline trimming cut 1 base from V and 5 bases from J; bases unmatched to any gene: 10.

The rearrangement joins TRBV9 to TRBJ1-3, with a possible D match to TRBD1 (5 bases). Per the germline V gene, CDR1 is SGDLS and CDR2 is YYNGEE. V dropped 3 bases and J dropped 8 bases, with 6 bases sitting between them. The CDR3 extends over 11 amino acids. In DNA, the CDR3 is TGTGCCAGCAGCGGGGGCGACACCATATATTTT. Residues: CASSGGDTIYF.

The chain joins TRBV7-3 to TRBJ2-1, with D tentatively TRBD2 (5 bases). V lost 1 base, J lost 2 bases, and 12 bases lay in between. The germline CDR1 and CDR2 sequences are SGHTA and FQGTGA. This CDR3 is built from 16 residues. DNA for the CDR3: TGTGCCAGCAGCTTAAAGGCGGGTAGTACCTACAATGAGCAGTTCTTC. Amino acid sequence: CASSLKAGSTYNEQFF.

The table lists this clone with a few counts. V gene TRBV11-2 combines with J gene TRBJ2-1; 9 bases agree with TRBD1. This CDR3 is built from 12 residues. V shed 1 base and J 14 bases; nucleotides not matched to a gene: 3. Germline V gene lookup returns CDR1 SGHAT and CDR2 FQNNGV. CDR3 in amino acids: CASSLVRDREFF. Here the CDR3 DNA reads TGTGCCAGCAGCTTAGTCCGGGACAGGGAGTTCTTC.

CDR3: CASSLQGDYGYTF. The CDR3 nucleotides are TGTGCCAGCAGCCTTCAGGGTGACTATGGCTACACCTTC. V and J are TRBV7-9 and TRBJ1-2; D possibly corresponds to TRBD1 (5 bases). Per germline, CDR1 SEHNR and CDR2 FQNEAQ (reference sequence). The V end lost 5 bases, the J end lost 3 bases, and 10 bases lay between the germline ends. The CDR3 consists of 13 residues.

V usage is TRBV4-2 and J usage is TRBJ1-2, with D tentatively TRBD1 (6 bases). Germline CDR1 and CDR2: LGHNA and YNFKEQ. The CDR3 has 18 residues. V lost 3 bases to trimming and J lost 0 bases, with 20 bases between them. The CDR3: CASSHSSPTGKANYGYTF. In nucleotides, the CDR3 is TGTGCCAGCAGCCATAGCAGCCCGACAGGAAAAGCTAACTATGGCTACACCTTC.

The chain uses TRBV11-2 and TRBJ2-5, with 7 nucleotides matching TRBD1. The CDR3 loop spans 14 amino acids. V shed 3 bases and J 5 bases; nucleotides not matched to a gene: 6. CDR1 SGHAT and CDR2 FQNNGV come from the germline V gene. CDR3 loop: CASSLTGLGETQYF. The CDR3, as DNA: TGTGCCAGCAGCTTGACAGGGTTAGGGGAGACCCAGTACTTC.

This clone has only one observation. CDR3 nucleotides: TGTGCCAGCAGTCCCGGACTAGCGGGGTTGGGGCAGTTCTTC. Protein sequence: CASSPGLAGLGQFF. The chain uses TRBV6-6 and TRBJ2-1, with 12 positions matching TRBD2. The V gene end was trimmed by 5 bases and the J gene end by 12 bases; junction bases not matched to a gene: 8. CDR1 and CDR2 from the germline V gene are MNHNY and SVGAGI (reference sequence). The CDR3 sequence is 14 residues long.

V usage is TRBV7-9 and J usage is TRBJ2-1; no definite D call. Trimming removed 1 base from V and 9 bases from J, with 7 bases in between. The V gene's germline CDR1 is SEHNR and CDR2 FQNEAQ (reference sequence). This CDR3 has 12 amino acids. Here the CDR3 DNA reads TGTGCCAGCAGCTTAGTTGGGCCTGAGCAGTTCTTC. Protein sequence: CASSLVGPEQFF.

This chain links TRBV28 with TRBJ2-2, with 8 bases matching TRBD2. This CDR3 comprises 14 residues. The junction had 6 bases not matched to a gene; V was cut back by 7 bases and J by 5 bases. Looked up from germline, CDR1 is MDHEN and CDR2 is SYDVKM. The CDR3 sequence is CASKSGRETGELFF. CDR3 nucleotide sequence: TGTGCCAGCAAGAGCGGGAGAGAGACCGGGGAGCTGTTTTTT.

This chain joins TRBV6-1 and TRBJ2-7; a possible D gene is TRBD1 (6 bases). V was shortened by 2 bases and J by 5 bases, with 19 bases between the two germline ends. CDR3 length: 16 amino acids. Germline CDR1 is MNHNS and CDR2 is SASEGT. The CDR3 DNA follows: TGTGCCAGCAGTGAATCTATCCAGGGGACGAAGGACGAGCAGTACTTC. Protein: CASSESIQGTKDEQYF.

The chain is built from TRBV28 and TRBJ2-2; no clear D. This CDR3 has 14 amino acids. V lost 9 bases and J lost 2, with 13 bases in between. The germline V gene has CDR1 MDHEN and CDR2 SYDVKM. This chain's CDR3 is CASRPDTNTGELFF. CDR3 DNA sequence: TGTGCCAGTCGACCAGACACTAACACCGGGGAGCTGTTTTTT. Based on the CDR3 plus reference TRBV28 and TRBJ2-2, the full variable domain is DVKVTQSSRYLVKRTGEKVFLECVQDMDHENMFWYRQDPGLGLRLIYFSYDVKMKEKGDIPEGYSVSREKKERFSLILESASTNQTSMYLCASRPDTNTGELFFGEGSRLTVL.

CDR3 DNA: TGTGCCACCAGCAGCACCAACTTTCCACAGGGTTACAATGAGCAGTTCTTC. The encoded protein is CATSSTNFPQGYNEQFF. The chain combines TRBV15 with TRBJ2-1, with D tentatively TRBD1 (6 bases). This CDR3 has 17 residues. V lost 3 bases to trimming and J lost 4 bases, with 19 bases between them. CDR1 is LNHNV, CDR2 YYDKDF, per germline (reference sequence).

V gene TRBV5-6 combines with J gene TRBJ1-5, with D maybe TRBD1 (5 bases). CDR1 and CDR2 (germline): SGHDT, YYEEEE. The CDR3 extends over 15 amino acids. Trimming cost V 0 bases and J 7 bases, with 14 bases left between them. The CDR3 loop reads CASSLGQGNTQPQHF. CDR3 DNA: TGTGCCAGCAGCTTGGGCCAGGGAAATACCCAGCCCCAGCATTTT.

The CDR3 nucleotides are TGTGCCAGCAGCTCAGGGGGGTGGACAGATACGCAGTATTTT. Its protein product is CASSSGGWTDTQYF. The chain uses TRBV7-9 and TRBJ2-3; D is perhaps TRBD1 (7 bases). V lost 4 bases, J lost 3 bases, and 11 bases lay in between. The V gene's germline CDR1 is SEHNR and CDR2 FQNEAQ (reference sequence). This CDR3 has 14 residues.

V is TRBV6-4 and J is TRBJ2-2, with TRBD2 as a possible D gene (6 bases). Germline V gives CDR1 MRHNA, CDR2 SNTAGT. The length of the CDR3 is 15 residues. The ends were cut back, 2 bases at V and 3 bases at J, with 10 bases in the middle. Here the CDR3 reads CASSDRGGDTGELFF. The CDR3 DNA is TGTGCCAGCAGTGACCGGGGCGGGGACACCGGGGAGCTGTTTTTT.

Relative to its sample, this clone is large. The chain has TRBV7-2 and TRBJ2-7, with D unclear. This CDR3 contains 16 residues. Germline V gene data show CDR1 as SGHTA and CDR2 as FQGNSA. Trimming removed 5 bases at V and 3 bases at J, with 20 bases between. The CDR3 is CASSPPISDLFYEQYF. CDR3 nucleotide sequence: TGTGCCAGCAGCCCTCCCATCAGCGACCTCTTCTACGAGCAGTACTTC.

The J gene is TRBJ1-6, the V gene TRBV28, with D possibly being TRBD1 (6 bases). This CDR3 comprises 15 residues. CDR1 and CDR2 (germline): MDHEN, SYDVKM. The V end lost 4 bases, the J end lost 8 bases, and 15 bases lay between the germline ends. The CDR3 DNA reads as TGTGCCAGCAGTTCTCGGACAGAAGCTTATTCACCCCTCCACTTT. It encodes CASSSRTEAYSPLHF.

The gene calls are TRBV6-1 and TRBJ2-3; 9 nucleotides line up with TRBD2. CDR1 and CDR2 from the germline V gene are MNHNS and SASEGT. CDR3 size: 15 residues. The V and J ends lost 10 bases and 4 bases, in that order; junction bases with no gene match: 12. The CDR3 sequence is CATLEQAGGPDTQYF. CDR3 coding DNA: TGTGCCACCCTGGAACAAGCGGGGGGACCAGATACGCAGTATTTT.

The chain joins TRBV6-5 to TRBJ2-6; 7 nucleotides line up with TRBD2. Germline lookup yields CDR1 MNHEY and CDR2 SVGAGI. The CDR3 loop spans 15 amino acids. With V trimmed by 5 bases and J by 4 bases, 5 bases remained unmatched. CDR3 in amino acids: CASSQRDSGANVLTF. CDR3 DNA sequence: TGTGCCAGCAGTCAGCGGGACTCCGGGGCCAACGTCCTGACTTTC.

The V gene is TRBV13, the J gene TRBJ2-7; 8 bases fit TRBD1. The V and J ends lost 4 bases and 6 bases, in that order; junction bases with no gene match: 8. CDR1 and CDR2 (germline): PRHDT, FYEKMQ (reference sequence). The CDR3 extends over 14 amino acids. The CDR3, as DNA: TGTGCCAGCAGCTCGGGGCAGGGGGCGGCCGAGCAGTACTTC. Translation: CASSSGQGAAEQYF.

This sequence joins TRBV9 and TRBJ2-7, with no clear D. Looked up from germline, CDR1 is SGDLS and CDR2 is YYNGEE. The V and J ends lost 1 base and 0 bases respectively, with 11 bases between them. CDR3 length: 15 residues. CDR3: CASSVKGRSSYEQYF. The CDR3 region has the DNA TGTGCCAGCAGCGTAAAAGGCCGGAGCTCCTACGAGCAGTACTTC.

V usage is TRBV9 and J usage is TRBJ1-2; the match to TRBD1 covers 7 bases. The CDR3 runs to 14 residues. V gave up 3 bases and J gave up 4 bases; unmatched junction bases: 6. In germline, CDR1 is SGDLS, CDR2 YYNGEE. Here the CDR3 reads CASSAWTGTYGYTF. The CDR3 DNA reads TGTGCCAGCAGCGCCTGGACAGGTACCTATGGCTACACCTTC.

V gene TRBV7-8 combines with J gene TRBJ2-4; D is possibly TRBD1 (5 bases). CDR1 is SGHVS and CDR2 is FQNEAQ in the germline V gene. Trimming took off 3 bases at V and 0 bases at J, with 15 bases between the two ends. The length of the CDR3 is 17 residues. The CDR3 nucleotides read TGTGCCAGCAGCTTTTCCCCCAAGGGGCTAGCCAAAAACATTCAGTACTTC. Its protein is CASSFSPKGLAKNIQYF.

The CDR3 here is CASSLETSGYNEQFF. In nucleotides, the CDR3 is TGTGCCAGCAGCTTAGAGACTAGCGGTTACAATGAGCAGTTCTTC. V usage is TRBV7-9 and J usage is TRBJ2-1; the match to TRBD2 covers 9 bases. Germline CDR1 SEHNR, CDR2 FQNEAQ (reference sequence). Trimming took 1 base from V and 4 from J; bases not matched to a gene: 2. CDR3 length equals 15 residues. The full variable domain, its missing parts supplied by reference TRBV7-9 and TRBJ2-1, is DTGVSQNPRHKITKRGQNVTFRCDPISEHNRLYWYRQTLGQGPEFLTYFQNEAQLEKSRLLSDRFSAERPKGSFSTLEIQRTEQGDSAMYLCASSLETSGYNEQFFGPGTRLTVL.

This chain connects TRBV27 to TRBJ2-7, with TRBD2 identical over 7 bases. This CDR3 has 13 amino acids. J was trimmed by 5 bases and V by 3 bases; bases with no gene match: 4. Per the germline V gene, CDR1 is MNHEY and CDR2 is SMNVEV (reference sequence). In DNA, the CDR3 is TGTGCCAGCAGTTTTGGGACTACTAACGAGCAGTACTTC. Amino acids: CASSFGTTNEQYF.

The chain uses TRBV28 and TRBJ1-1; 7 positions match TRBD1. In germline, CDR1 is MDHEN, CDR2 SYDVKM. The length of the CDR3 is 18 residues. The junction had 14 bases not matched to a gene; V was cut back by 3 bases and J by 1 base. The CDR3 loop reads CASSFLGRWDSSNTEAFF. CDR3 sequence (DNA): TGTGCCAGCAGTTTTCTCGGTAGGTGGGACAGTTCGAACACTGAAGCTTTCTTT.